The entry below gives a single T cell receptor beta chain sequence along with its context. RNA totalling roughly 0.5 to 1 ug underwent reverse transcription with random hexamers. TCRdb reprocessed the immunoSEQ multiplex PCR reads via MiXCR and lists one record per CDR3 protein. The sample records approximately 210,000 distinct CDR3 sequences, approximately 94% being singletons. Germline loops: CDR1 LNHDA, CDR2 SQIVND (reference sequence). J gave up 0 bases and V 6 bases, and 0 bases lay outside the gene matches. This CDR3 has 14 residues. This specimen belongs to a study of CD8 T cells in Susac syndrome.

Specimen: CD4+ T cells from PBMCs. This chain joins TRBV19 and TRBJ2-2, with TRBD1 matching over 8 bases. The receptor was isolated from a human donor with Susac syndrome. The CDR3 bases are TGTGCCAGTAGCAGGGGGCCGAACACCGGGGAGCTGTTTTTT. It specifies CASSRGPNTGELFF.